These T cell receptor beta chains were read from a single sample in a study of cytomegalovirus exposure and HLA in healthy donors. TCRdb keeps only in-frame clones here, not all; method: immunoSEQ multiplex PCR. The sample has fewer than 95,000 clones, approximately 69% seen once. The source material was PBMCs. The receptors originated from a woman aged 50 to 60 in good health and CMV-seropositive. CDR3s include the opening cysteine and the closing phenylalanine or tryptophan. The D gene is left open where the match is weak. Not all rows give a size; the values are once, few, many and, for expanded clones, a class.

TRBJ2-7 | NA | few | TRBV5-1 | CASSLSDRRAVQYF | TGCGCCAGCAGCTTGTCAGACCGGAGGGCGGTGCAGTACTTC
TRBJ2-7 | NA | few | TRBV11-1 | CASSSVQAPSPYEQYF | TGTGCCAGCAGCTCCGTGCAGGCTCCCTCACCCTACGAGCAGTACTTC
TRBJ1-2 | TRBD1 | NA | TRBV28 | CASSAGGNYGYTF | TGTGCCAGCAGTGCAGGGGGCAACTATGGCTACACCTTC
TRBJ2-3 | TRBD2 | NA | TRBV7-9 | CASTSGTSGSTDTQYF | TGTGCCAGCACCTCAGGGACTAGCGGTAGCACAGATACGCAGTATTTT
TRBJ1-2 | TRBD1 | NA | TRBV6-6 | CASSLGQGAYGYTF | TGTGCCAGCAGTTTGGGACAGGGGGCCTATGGCTACACCTTC
TRBJ1-2 | NA | NA | TRBV14 | CASSQGGVGYGYTF | TGTGCCAGCAGCCAAGGGGGGGTCGGCTATGGCTACACCTTC
TRBJ1-4 | TRBD1 | few | TRBV7-2 | CASSLGTGVGYEKLFF | TGTGCCAGCAGCTTGGGGACAGGGGTTGGGTATGAAAAACTGTTTTTT
TRBJ1-5 | NA | few | TRBV19 | CASQLAGSNQPQHF | TGTGCCAGCCAGCTCGCGGGATCCAATCAGCCCCAGCATTTT
TRBJ2-4 | TRBD1 | few | TRBV14 | CASSRTGGLAKNIQYF | TGTGCCAGCAGCCGGACAGGGGGCTTAGCCAAAAACATTCAGTACTTC
TRBJ1-3 | NA | NA | TRBV5-1 | CASSLGPPSGNTIYF | TGCGCCAGCAGCTTGGGGCCGCCCTCTGGAAACACCATATATTTT
TRBJ1-1 | NA | NA | TRBV30 | CAWSVSRATEAFF | TGTGCCTGGAGTGTGAGCAGGGCAACTGAAGCTTTCTTT
TRBJ1-1 | NA | NA | TRBV5-4 | CASSLQSARYTEAFF | TGTGCCAGCAGCTTGCAGTCAGCTAGGTACACTGAAGCTTTCTTT
TRBJ2-7 | NA | NA | TRBV4-1 | CASSQEGWGGGGREQYF | TGCGCCAGCAGCCAGGAAGGTTGGGGGGGAGGGGGACGCGAGCAGTACTTC
TRBJ1-5 | TRBD1 | NA | TRBV6-6 | CASSDSTGDQPQHF | TGTGCCAGCAGTGATTCCACAGGGGATCAGCCCCAGCATTTT
TRBJ2-7 | NA | once | TRBV28 | CASSTSRQVDSYEQYF | TGTGCCAGCAGTACCTCGAGACAGGTGGACTCCTACGAGCAGTACTTC
TRBJ2-2 | TRBD1 | NA | TRBV28 | CASRGRRTGWTGELFF | TGTGCCAGCAGGGGAAGGAGGACAGGGTGGACCGGGGAGCTGTTTTTT
TRBJ1-2 | TRBD1 | NA | TRBV9 | CASSVRGTGDYGYTF | TGTGCCAGCAGCGTGCGCGGGACAGGGGACTATGGCTACACCTTC
TRBJ1-2 | NA | NA | TRBV7-9 | CASTEGGYGYTF | TGTGCCAGCACGGAAGGGGGTTATGGCTACACCTTC
TRBJ2-2 | TRBD2 | NA | TRBV4-2 | CASRLADTGELFF | TGTGCCAGCAGACTAGCGGACACCGGGGAGCTGTTTTTT
TRBJ2-3 | NA | NA | TRBV7-9 | CASSPFQYSDTQYF | TGTGCCAGCAGCCCTTTTCAATACTCAGATACGCAGTATTTT
TRBJ2-5 | NA | few | TRBV15 | CATSTDRIQETQYF | TGTGCCACCAGCACCGACAGAATCCAAGAGACCCAGTACTTC
TRBJ2-1 | NA | NA | TRBV15 | CATSRDQDYNEQFF | TGTGCCACCAGCAGAGATCAGGACTACAATGAGCAGTTCTTC
TRBJ1-4 | NA | NA | TRBV7-9 | CSSSLYDVAEKLFF | TGTTCCAGCAGCCTATACGACGTAGCTGAAAAACTGTTTTTT
TRBJ2-5 | NA | NA | TRBV7-9 | CASSFTSPETQYF | TGTGCCAGCAGCTTTACTAGCCCAGAGACCCAGTACTTC
TRBJ2-5 | TRBD1 | few | TRBV19 | CASSPSDRRQTQYF | TGTGCCAGTAGTCCCTCGGACAGGCGACAGACCCAGTACTTC
TRBJ1-6 | NA | few | TRBV28 | CASSLGPSPLHF | TGTGCCAGCAGTTTGGGGCCATCACCCCTCCACTTT
TRBJ1-2 | NA | many | TRBV5-6 | CASSQTGNYGYTF | TGTGCCAGCAGTCAAACAGGGAACTATGGCTACACCTTC
TRBJ1-6 | NA | few | TRBV11-2 | CASSLLPRGRPDNSPLHF | TGTGCCAGCAGCCTCCTCCCCAGGGGCAGGCCTGATAATTCACCCCTCCACTTT
TRBJ1-2 | TRBD1 | NA | TRBV7-9 | CASSAGQGAYGYTF | TGTGCCAGCAGCGCTGGACAGGGGGCTTATGGCTACACCTTC
TRBJ1-4 | NA | few | TRBV6-5 | CASSYQGSTNEKLFF | TGTGCCAGCAGTTACCAGGGATCAACTAATGAAAAACTGTTTTTT
TRBJ1-5 | TRBD1 | NA | TRBV6-4 | CASRTGTGRQPQHF | TGTGCCAGCAGAACCGGGACAGGGAGGCAGCCCCAGCATTTT
TRBJ2-1 | NA | few | TRBV7-9 | CASSPELAISYNEQFF | TGTGCCAGCAGCCCCGAACTAGCTATCTCCTACAATGAGCAGTTCTTC
TRBJ1-1 | TRBD1 | NA | TRBV5-4 | CASSFLQGANTEAFF | TGTGCCAGCAGCTTTCTACAGGGGGCGAACACTGAAGCTTTCTTT
TRBJ2-7 | NA | few | TRBV19 | CASSISGRSSYEQYF | TGTGCCAGTAGTATTAGCGGACGGAGCTCCTACGAGCAGTACTTC
TRBJ2-7 | TRBD1 | NA | TRBV7-9 | CASSFGQGIDEQYF | TGTGCCAGCAGCTTCGGACAGGGTATAGACGAGCAGTACTTC
TRBJ1-3 | NA | NA | TRBV7-6 | CASSLGDNPGNTIYF | TGTGCCAGCAGCTTAGGAGATAATCCTGGAAACACCATATATTTT
TRBJ2-7 | TRBD2 | NA | TRBV11-2 | CASSPYASGGAYEQYF | TGTGCCAGCAGCCCCTATGCTAGCGGGGGGGCCTACGAGCAGTACTTC
TRBJ1-1 | NA | few | TRBV5-8 | CASNLGNTEAFF | TGTGCCAGCAATCTCGGTAACACTGAAGCTTTCTTT
TRBJ2-5 | TRBD2 | few | TRBV2 | CASKRASGQETQYF | TGTGCCAGCAAGCGGGCTAGCGGACAAGAGACCCAGTACTTC
TRBJ2-7 | NA | NA | TRBV30 | CASRALASYEQYF | TGTGCCTCGCGGGCACTCGCGTCCTACGAGCAGTACTTC
TRBJ2-1 | TRBD2 | NA | TRBV28 | CASSSSGGASYNEQFF | TGTGCCAGCAGTTCTAGCGGGGGGGCCTCCTACAATGAGCAGTTCTTC
TRBJ2-7 | TRBD1 | NA | TRBV6-5 | CASSTGTGGYEQYF | TGTGCCAGCAGTACCGGGACAGGGGGCTACGAGCAGTACTTC
TRBJ1-5 | NA | NA | TRBV28 | CASSSGRVLHNQPQHF | TGTGCCAGCAGTTCAGGCAGGGTCCTACACAATCAGCCCCAGCATTTT
TRBJ1-6 | TRBD1 | NA | TRBV7-8 | CASSLGGMGQGDNSPLHF | TGTGCCAGCAGCTTAGGAGGCATGGGACAGGGGGACAATTCACCCCTCCACTTT
TRBJ1-1 | TRBD1 | NA | TRBV9 | CASRGQGEAFF | TGTGCCAGCAGAGGACAGGGTGAAGCTTTCTTT
TRBJ2-6 | NA | NA | TRBV5-6 | CASSIVRGSGANVLTF | TGTGCCAGCAGCATCGTACGGGGCTCTGGGGCCAACGTCCTGACTTTC